These 22 T cell receptor beta chains came from one sample sequenced in a study of blood T cell repertoires in COVID-19. Using immunoSEQ multiplex PCR, the repertoire was profiled, and TCRdb retains in-frame clones only, with some absent. Of about 240,000 clones listed, 88% were seen once; the top ten hold 0.65% to 0.9%. The sequenced sample consisted of peripheral blood. Receptors originate from a woman between 25 and 40 years old with acute or convalescent COVID-19.

CDR3 region: CATSRDRASGRREQYF. DNA for the CDR3: TGTGCCACCAGCAGAGATCGGGCTAGCGGAAGGCGCGAGCAGTACTTC. The chain links TRBV15 to TRBJ2-7; 7 positions agree with TRBD2. V was clipped by 0 bases and J by 6 bases; unmatched bases: 11. Germline V gives CDR1 LNHNV, CDR2 YYDKDF (reference sequence). CDR3 length equals 16 residues.

V and J are TRBV19 and TRBJ2-4; TRBD1 might be the D (6 bases). Germline V gene lookup returns CDR1 LNHDA and CDR2 SQIVND (reference sequence). V lost 5 bases, J lost 5 bases, and 13 bases lay in between. This CDR3 has 14 amino acids. The CDR3 DNA reads as TGTGCCAGTAGTTCACCGGGACATCAAAACATTCAGTACTTC. Its translation: CASSSPGHQNIQYF. Full variable domain (missing parts from reference TRBV19 and TRBJ2-4): DGGITQSPKYLFRKEGQNVTLSCEQNLNHDAMYWYRQDPGQGLRLIYYSQIVNDFQKGDIAEGYSVSREKKESFPLTVTSAQKNPTAFYLCASSSPGHQNIQYFGAGTRLSVL.

The chain carries TRBV27 and TRBJ2-2, with unresolved D. There are 15 residues in the CDR3. From germline, CDR1 is MNHEY and CDR2 SMNVEV (reference sequence). Trimming shortened V by 5 bases and J by 2 bases, and 12 bases separated the two germline ends. CDR3 loop: CASSPLLPNTGELFF. CDR3 DNA: TGTGCCAGCAGTCCGTTACTTCCCAACACCGGGGAGCTGTTTTTT.

The chain has TRBV13 and TRBJ2-2; a weak D match, TRBD2 (6 bases). The CDR3 has 16 amino acids. Trimming left V 0 bases short and J 6 bases short, with 14 bases between. Germline V CDR1 and CDR2: PRHDT, FYEKMQ (reference sequence). CDR3 sequence (DNA): TGTGCCAGCAGCTTAGGGACTAGATTTGGATCCGGGGAGCTGTTTTTT. Protein sequence: CASSLGTRFGSGELFF.

The chain employs TRBV2 and TRBJ2-5, with TRBD2 matching 12 bases. Unmatched junction bases numbered 23, after V lost 4 bases and J lost 5 bases. The CDR3 contains 21 residues. CDR1 and CDR2 (germline): SNHLY, FYNNEI. The CDR3 DNA reads TGTGCCAGCAGTGTAGATTCGGGGCGGCTAGCGGGAGGGAACTCCCGGGAGACCCAGTACTTC. It specifies CASSVDSGRLAGGNSRETQYF.

The chain uses TRBV13 and TRBJ2-7; no definite D call. CDR1 and CDR2 from the germline V gene are PRHDT and FYEKMQ (reference sequence). With 5 bases removed from V and 1 base from J, the gap between germline ends came to 12 bases. The CDR3 totals 14 residues. As DNA, the CDR3 is TGTGCCAGCAGCCCGCCCACTAAGTCCTACGAGCAGTACTTC. This encodes CASSPPTKSYEQYF.

V usage is TRBV7-2 and J usage is TRBJ2-2; 10 positions agree with TRBD2. The CDR3 runs 18 residues. The trim removed 1 base at V and 5 bases at J, leaving 10 bases unmatched. Germline CDR1 and CDR2: SGHTA and FQGNSA. This CDR3 reads CASSLESGRALLTGELFF. CDR3 coding DNA: TGTGCCAGCAGCTTAGAAAGCGGGAGGGCCTTATTGACCGGGGAGCTGTTTTTT.

This clone was observed a single time. One junction end does not reproduce the germline sequence, and a read error may be involved. The chain carries TRBV7-9 and TRBJ2-7; 7 bases line up with TRBD1. Germline assignment: CDR1 SEHNR and CDR2 FQNEAQ (reference sequence). This CDR3 has 12 residues. CDR3 in amino acids: CASSLDRDSQWF. In nucleotides, the CDR3 is TGTGCCAGCAGCTTAGACAGGGACAGCCAGTGGTTC.

The rearrangement joins TRBV6-5 to TRBJ2-3, with D maybe TRBD2 (6 bases). This CDR3 contains 15 residues. Germline CDR1 and CDR2: MNHEY and SVGAGI. Between the trimmed V and J ends, which lost 3 bases and 4 bases, there was a span of 14 bases. CDR3 sequence (DNA): TGTGCCAGCAGTTATGGCGGGGCAGCCCCAGATACGCAGTATTTT. The encoded protein is CASSYGGAAPDTQYF.

This clone was observed a handful of times. V is TRBV19 and J is TRBJ1-2, with D perhaps TRBD1 (6 bases). The germline V gene encodes CDR1 LNHDA and CDR2 SQIVND (reference sequence). With 5 bases removed from V and 5 bases from J, the gap between germline ends came to 15 bases. The CDR3 runs 14 residues. DNA of the CDR3: TGTGCCAGTAGTTTAAGGACAGCCACATATGGCTACACCTTC. Protein sequence: CASSLRTATYGYTF.

The gene calls are TRBV3-1 (or the pseudogene TRBV3-2) and TRBJ2-7; unclear D gene. This CDR3 contains 11 residues. The germline V gene encodes CDR1 LGHDT and CDR2 YNNKEL (reference sequence). Trimming stripped 11 bases from V and 6 bases from J, with 14 bases between. The CDR3 DNA sequence: TGTGCCTCCACGGGTATCGGCGAGCAGTACTTC. Amino acids: CASTGIGEQYF.

This clone was detected once. Other DNA sequences in the sample encode the same CDR3. CDR3 DNA sequence: TGTGCCAGCAGCAAACAGGGGTCAACTAATGAAAAACTGTTTTTT. Protein sequence: CASSKQGSTNEKLFF. V usage is TRBV7-2 and J usage is TRBJ1-4, with 7 bases identical to TRBD1. Germline lookup yields CDR1 SGHTA and CDR2 FQGNSA. The length of the CDR3 is 15 residues. V lost 5 bases and J lost 0; bases outside the gene matches: 3.

The CDR3 DNA reads TGTGCCAGCAGCTTAGTTGGACAGGGGGAAAAACTGTTTTTT. It specifies CASSLVGQGEKLFF. The genes are TRBV7-2 and TRBJ1-4, with 9 nucleotides matching TRBD1. Unmatched junction bases numbered 2, after V lost 1 base and J lost 8 bases. This CDR3 is 14 amino acids long. From germline, CDR1 is SGHTA and CDR2 FQGNSA.

The V call is TRBV3-1 (or the pseudogene TRBV3-2), the J call TRBJ2-1, with unresolved D. Germline values: CDR1 LGHDT, CDR2 YNNKEL (reference sequence). The V end was cut by 6 bases, the J end by 7 bases, with 16 bases between. The length of the CDR3 is 14 residues. Here the CDR3 reads CASRKEATINEQFF. CDR3 sequence (DNA): TGTGCCAGCAGGAAAGAGGCCACCATTAATGAGCAGTTCTTC.

The chain joins TRBV4-3 to TRBJ2-7; D is uncertain. The CDR3 runs 14 residues. Trimming removed 2 bases at V and 0 bases at J, with 8 bases between. Germline values: CDR1 LGHNA, CDR2 YSLEER. This CDR3 reads CASSQTSSSYEQYF. Written as DNA, the CDR3 is TGCGCCAGCAGCCAAACCTCGAGCTCCTACGAGCAGTACTTC.

The chain has TRBV6-6 and TRBJ2-1; the match to TRBD2 covers 11 bases. This CDR3 has 15 residues. J gave up 7 bases and V 3 bases, and 5 bases lay outside the gene matches. Germline V gives CDR1 MNHNY, CDR2 SVGAGI (reference sequence). Here the CDR3 DNA reads TGTGCCAGCAGTTATAGCGGGAGGGCGAGTAATGAGCAGTTCTTC. This sequence encodes CASSYSGRASNEQFF.

As to this clone: The junction and the germline gene differ at one end; a read error may be behind it. V and J are TRBV7-7 and TRBJ2-5; 9 nucleotides align to TRBD1. The CDR3 runs to 15 residues. CDR1 SSHAT and CDR2 FNYEAQ come from the germline V gene (reference sequence). CDR3 DNA: TGTGCTAGCAGCTTAGGAGGGACAGGGCGTGAGACCCAGTACTTC. It codes for CASSLGGTGRETQYF.

The chain couples TRBV7-3 to TRBJ2-2; 10 bases are shared with TRBD1. The CDR3 is made up of 16 amino acids. In germline, CDR1 is SGHTA, CDR2 FQGTGA. The J segment lost 5 bases and the V segment lost 6 bases, leaving 9 bases of the junction unmatched. CDR3 sequence reads: CASSRQGADRTGELFF. DNA of the CDR3: TGTGCCAGCAGTAGACAGGGGGCGGATCGGACCGGGGAGCTGTTTTTT.

J is TRBJ2-7 and V is TRBV19, with 9 bases lining up with TRBD2. CDR1 is LNHDA, CDR2 SQIVND, per germline (reference sequence). The CDR3 is made up of 15 amino acids. Trimming at V came to 11 bases and at J to 4 bases, leaving 15 bases not matched to a gene. CDR3 region: CASGAGSGRSYEQYF. In DNA, the CDR3 is TGTGCCTCCGGCGCGGGTAGCGGGAGATCTTACGAGCAGTACTTC.

This clone was seen just once. The chain employs TRBV7-2 and TRBJ2-1; 7 bases are shared with TRBD2. Germline CDR1 is SGHTA and CDR2 is FQGNSA. The length of the CDR3 is 14 residues. V was clipped by 6 bases and J by 4 bases; unmatched bases: 6. The CDR3 loop reads CASRRLAPYNEQFF. The CDR3 region has the DNA TGTGCCAGCAGAAGACTAGCCCCATACAATGAGCAGTTCTTC. Full variable domain (missing parts from reference TRBV7-2 and TRBJ2-1): GAGVSQSPSNKVTEKGKDVELRCDPISGHTALYWYRQSLGQGLEFLIYFQGNSAPDKSGLPSDRFSAERTGGSVSTLTIQRTQQEDSAVYLCASRRLAPYNEQFFGPGTRLTVL.

The chain employs TRBV5-6 and TRBJ1-1; D might be TRBD1 (6 bases). V lost 4 bases and J lost 4, with 11 bases in between. Germline loops: CDR1 SGHDT, CDR2 YYEEEE. The CDR3 extends over 13 amino acids. CDR3 coding DNA: TGTGCCAGCAGCGGGCAGGGGAGCACTGAAGCTTTCTTT. The encoded protein is CASSGQGSTEAFF.

CDR3 DNA: TGTGCCAGCAGCTTAGCAGGGACAGATAATTCACCCCTCCACTTT. This gives the protein CASSLAGTDNSPLHF. The chain recombines TRBV7-2 with TRBJ1-6; 7 nucleotides line up with TRBD1. Germline V gives CDR1 SGHTA, CDR2 FQGNSA. The V gene end was trimmed by 0 bases and the J gene end by 5 bases; junction bases not matched to a gene: 1. The CDR3 has 15 residues.